Shown below are 26 T cell receptor beta chains from a single sample sequenced in a study of post-analysis software for immune sequencing data. Findings and caveats of the study: The five TRBV segments detected at higher frequency in patients than in controls included TRBV5-6, TRBV5-1 and TRBV20-1.

These receptors are not linked to any known antigen. Sequencing libraries made from TCR beta cDNA carried unique molecular identifiers. MiXCR was run by TCRdb on the PCR reads, yielding one entry per CDR3 protein. The data show about 460,000 distinct CDR3 sequences, around 40% seen once. What was sequenced was blood. These receptors all stem from a girl between 5 and 17 years old with multiple sclerosis.

This clonotype was counted a few times. The chain joins TRBV7-9 to TRBJ1-2; D gene unclear. Between the trimmed V and J ends, which lost 4 bases and 1 base, there was a span of 7 bases. The CDR3 is 13 residues long. Germline V gives CDR1 SEHNR, CDR2 FQNEAQ (reference sequence). Here the CDR3 DNA reads TGTGCCAGCAGCTCTTCTCTTAACTATGGCTACACCTTC. Encoded protein: CASSSSLNYGYTF.

This clonotype was detected ten times or more. The chain carries TRBV6-5 and TRBJ2-5; D is unresolved. The CDR3 length is 13 residues. Germline-derived CDR1 and CDR2 are MNHEY and SVGAGI. Trimming took off 5 bases at V and 0 bases at J, with 7 bases between the two ends. This CDR3 is CASSDTDQETQYF. CDR3 coding DNA: TGTGCCAGCAGTGACACGGACCAAGAGACCCAGTACTTC.

This chain connects TRBV7-9 to TRBJ2-2; 8 bases align to TRBD1. CDR1 SEHNR and CDR2 FQNEAQ come from the germline V gene (reference sequence). There are 18 residues in the CDR3. V shed 0 bases, J shed 4 bases, and the junction held 10 bases outside the gene matches. The CDR3, as DNA: TGTGCCAGCAGCTTAGCGCGGGGCCAGGGGGCAGGCACCGGGGAGCTGTTTTTT. Residues: CASSLARGQGAGTGELFF.

This chain joins TRBV11-2 and TRBJ2-1, with D perhaps matching TRBD2 (6 bases). V lost 3 bases to trimming and J lost 13 bases, with 22 bases between them. Germline loops: CDR1 SGHAT, CDR2 FQNNGV. The CDR3 sequence is 15 residues long. CDR3 sequence (DNA): TGTGCCAGCAGCTTTGGAGGAGGGGTCCCAGAGACCCAGTTCTTC. This encodes CASSFGGGVPETQFF.

The chain carries TRBV5-1 and TRBJ1-5; a possible D gene is TRBD1 (5 bases). In germline, CDR1 is SGHRS, CDR2 YFSETQ. V was clipped by 4 bases and J by 4 bases, with 9 bases between them. This CDR3 is built from 13 residues. CDR3 loop: CASSTGVNQPQHF. CDR3 DNA sequence: TGCGCCAGCAGCACGGGGGTTAATCAGCCCCAGCATTTT.

The chain employs TRBV20-1 and TRBJ1-5; perhaps TRBD1 as D (5 bases). V lost 6 bases to trimming and J lost 0 bases, with 12 bases between them. The CDR3 totals 14 residues. From germline, CDR1 is DFQATT and CDR2 SNEGSKA (reference sequence). CDR3: CSAPRVDSNQPQHF. CDR3 in DNA: TGCAGTGCCCCCAGGGTAGATAGCAATCAGCCCCAGCATTTT.

This clonotype was counted only a few times. The rearrangement links TRBV20-1 to TRBJ2-1; D is possibly TRBD1 (6 bases). Germline CDR1 DFQATT, CDR2 SNEGSKA (reference sequence). Deletions cut 3 bases from V and 0 bases from J, with 12 bases between. The CDR3 loop spans 15 amino acids. DNA of the CDR3: TGCAGTGCTAGCTCCGGGACAAGCTCCTACAATGAGCAGTTCTTC. This encodes CSASSGTSSYNEQFF.

In its sample, this clonotype was seen a few times. The rearrangement links TRBV12-3 or TRBV12-4 to TRBJ2-6; TRBD1 or TRBD2 may be the D gene (5 bases each). The CDR3 loop spans 21 amino acids. Trimming shortened V by 6 bases and J by 0 bases, and 27 bases separated the two germline ends. CDR3 residues: CASRLGRDGPPPLSGANVLTF. CDR3 DNA: TGTGCCAGCAGACTCGGCAGGGACGGCCCGCCACCCCTCTCTGGGGCCAACGTCCTGACTTTC.

V usage is TRBV20-1 and J usage is TRBJ2-1; D may be TRBD2 (6 bases). CDR3 size: 12 residues. V gave up 3 bases and J gave up 4 bases, with 7 bases separating them. Germline CDR1 and CDR2: DFQATT and SNEGSKA (reference sequence). The CDR3 nucleotides are TGCAGTGCTAGGGGACTTTACAATGAGCAGTTCTTC. Its translation is CSARGLYNEQFF.

This chain joins TRBV3-1 and TRBJ2-7; 12 positions agree with TRBD2. Unmatched junction bases numbered 10, after V lost 7 bases and J lost 6 bases. Germline values: CDR1 LGHDT, CDR2 YNNKEL (reference sequence). The CDR3 is made up of 15 amino acids. As DNA, the CDR3 is TGTGCCAGCACCCCAAGGACTAGCGGGAAGGGCGAGCAGTACTTC. This encodes CASTPRTSGKGEQYF.

The chain recombines TRBV28 with TRBJ2-7; 12 bases are shared with TRBD2. The CDR3 contains 16 residues. The germline gives CDR1 MDHEN, CDR2 SYDVKM. V shed 5 bases and J 0 bases; nucleotides not matched to a gene: 5. CDR3 loop: CASSPRTSGISYEQYF. CDR3 coding DNA: TGTGCCAGCAGTCCAAGGACTAGCGGGATCTCCTACGAGCAGTACTTC.

V usage is TRBV28 and J usage is TRBJ2-5; 7 nucleotides line up with TRBD2. There are 14 residues in the CDR3. Germline V gene data show CDR1 as MDHEN and CDR2 as SYDVKM. The V gene end was trimmed by 6 bases and the J gene end by 0 bases; junction bases not matched to a gene: 4. The CDR3 DNA reads as TGTGCCAGCAGGTCCGGGACTAACCAAGAGACCCAGTACTTC. It is translated as CASRSGTNQETQYF.

The CDR3 DNA sequence: TGTGCCGCAGCCGACAGCTCCTACGAGCAGTACTTC. Protein sequence: CAAADSSYEQYF. The V and J genes are TRBV2 and TRBJ2-7; perhaps TRBD1 as D (5 bases). V lost 11 bases and J 0 bases, leaving 11 bases between the germline ends. This CDR3 contains 12 residues. Germline CDR1 SNHLY, CDR2 FYNNEI.

The rearrangement uses TRBV6-1 and TRBJ2-7; 7 nucleotides line up with TRBD2. The V segment lost 5 bases and the J segment 0 bases; nucleotides outside the gene matches: 4. This CDR3 contains 14 residues. Germline V gene lookup returns CDR1 MNHNS and CDR2 SASEGT. CDR3 coding DNA: TGTGCCAGCAGTCTCCGGGACTACTCCTACGAGCAGTACTTC. Its translation: CASSLRDYSYEQYF.

This clonotype came up a few times. The chain recombines TRBV6-5 with TRBJ2-5; no reliable D call. The V end was cut by 6 bases, the J end by 5 bases, with 10 bases between. The germline CDR1 and CDR2 sequences are MNHEY and SVGAGI. This CDR3 spans 12 amino acids. CDR3 DNA sequence: TGTGCCAGCAGGGATATCGGGGAGACCCAGTACTTC. Protein product: CASRDIGETQYF.

V usage is TRBV28 and J usage is TRBJ2-5, with 9 bases identical to TRBD2. TRBJ2-7 matches the DNA end more closely, so the J call is doubtful. CDR1 and CDR2 (germline): MDHEN, SYDVKM. This CDR3 has 18 residues. Written as DNA, the CDR3 is TGTGCCAGCAGTCCCCCCCGGCGGGAGGGCCTACACGGGTACGAGCAGTACTTC. This gives the protein CASSPPRREGLHGYEQYF.

This clonotype was detected a few times. The chain combines TRBV3-1 with TRBJ2-1, with D tentatively TRBD1 (5 bases). Germline assignment: CDR1 LGHDT and CDR2 YNNKEL (reference sequence). This CDR3 is 15 amino acids long. V lost 4 bases and J 5 bases, leaving 15 bases between the germline ends. In DNA, the CDR3 is TGTGCCAGCAGCCTGGTAGGGGCCGTCCACAATGAGCAGTTCTTC. Translated, it gives CASSLVGAVHNEQFF.

This clonotype appeared a few times. The CDR3 sequence is CASSPLKGVTDTQYF. CDR3 in DNA: TGCGCCAGCAGCCCACTTAAAGGGGTCACAGATACGCAGTATTTT. The V call is TRBV5-1, the J call TRBJ2-3; TRBD1 might be the D (5 bases). Trimming removed 4 bases at V and 2 bases at J, with 14 bases between. This CDR3 is 15 amino acids long. Germline CDR1 reads SGHRS; CDR2 reads YFSETQ.

This clonotype was counted a few times. This rearrangement joins TRBV20-1 to TRBJ2-3; possibly TRBD2 for D (5 bases). The V end was cut by 3 bases, the J end by 2 bases, with 18 bases between. CDR1 and CDR2 (germline): DFQATT, SNEGSKA (reference sequence). The length of the CDR3 is 16 residues. The CDR3 DNA follows: TGCAGTGCTAGCCGGGATATCGGATCCTACACAGATACGCAGTATTTT. It codes for CSASRDIGSYTDTQYF.

The gene calls are TRBV20-1 and TRBJ1-2; D not resolved. The CDR3 is 12 amino acids. Trimming took 5 bases from V and 7 from J, leaving 14 bases between them. Germline values: CDR1 DFQATT, CDR2 SNEGSKA (reference sequence). The CDR3 spells CSAVEGGAGYTF. For the CDR3, the DNA is TGCAGTGCTGTGGAGGGCGGAGCTGGCTACACCTTC.

In this sample, this clonotype turned up a few times. This rearrangement joins TRBV18 to TRBJ2-1; D gene ambiguous. Germline V lookup: CDR1 KGHSH, CDR2 LQKENI. There are 15 residues in the CDR3. V lost 2 bases, J lost 2 bases, and 10 bases lay in between. For the CDR3, the DNA is TGTGCCAGCTCACCAGTTGACCTTACCTACAATGAGCAGTTCTTC. Protein product: CASSPVDLTYNEQFF.

The V gene is TRBV28, the J gene TRBJ1-2; TRBD1 matches 9 bases. The CDR3 totals 13 residues. The V and J ends lost 7 bases and 6 bases, in that order; junction bases with no gene match: 6. Germline loops: CDR1 MDHEN, CDR2 SYDVKM. The CDR3 nucleotides are TGTGCCAGCACAACAGGGGGCATAAATGGCTACACCTTC. Protein product: CASTTGGINGYTF.

This clonotype was counted a few times. This sequence joins TRBV2 and TRBJ2-3, with 10 bases that match TRBD2. CDR3 length equals 15 residues. The V gene's germline CDR1 is SNHLY and CDR2 FYNNEI. Trimming cost V 7 bases and J 3 bases; bases outside gene matches: 7. CDR3 bases: TGTGCCAGCACTAGCGGGAGCACAAGAACAGATACGCAGTATTTT. This gives the protein CASTSGSTRTDTQYF.

This chain joins TRBV20-1 and TRBJ2-7; no clear D. Germline V gives CDR1 DFQATT, CDR2 SNEGSKA (reference sequence). This CDR3 contains 12 residues. Trimming cost V 1 base and J 2 bases, with 6 bases left between them. In DNA, the CDR3 is TGCAGTGCTAGAGGGTCCACCTACGAGCAGTACTTC. Translating gives CSARGSTYEQYF.

This clonotype was observed a few times. The genes are TRBV4-1 and TRBJ1-1; D unclear. The CDR3 covers 16 residues. Germline assignment: CDR1 MGHRA and CDR2 YSYEKL. The germline V and J ends were trimmed by 4 bases and 0 bases, with 15 bases remaining between them. The CDR3 DNA sequence: TGCGCCAGCAGCCCCTTAACCCCTTTAATGAACACTGAAGCTTTCTTT. Encoded protein: CASSPLTPLMNTEAFF.

The chain carries TRBV29-1 and TRBJ2-7; 7 bases match TRBD1. This CDR3 is 16 amino acids long. With V trimmed by 2 bases and J by 1 base, 11 bases remained unmatched. The V gene's germline CDR1 is SQVTM and CDR2 ANQGSEA. The CDR3 DNA sequence: TGCAGCGTTGAAAACGTCTCCGGGACAGCGTCCTACGAGCAGTACTTC. This encodes CSVENVSGTASYEQYF.